One and the same sample provided the 20 T cell receptor beta chains below, sequenced in a study of spatial heterogeneity in lung cancer. As to time point: sample taken at primary tumor resection. Researchers sequenced whole RNA taken from tumor, nontumor lung or frozen PBMC without sorting. MiXCR was run by TCRdb on the 5' RACE reads, yielding one entry per CDR3 protein. The data contain 40,000 to 45,000 distinct CDR3 sequences, approximately 7% of them singletons. Here the sequenced sample was PBMCs, taken at surgery. Every receptor here comes from a female donor with early-stage non-small cell lung cancer.

The chain employs TRBV5-6 and TRBJ2-7; D may be TRBD1 (6 bases). The V end was cut by 2 bases, the J end by 2 bases, with 14 bases between. Germline loops: CDR1 SGHDT, CDR2 YYEEEE. This CDR3 has 15 residues. The CDR3 sequence: CASSLGPGVPYEQYF. DNA of the CDR3: TGTGCCAGCAGCTTAGGGCCAGGGGTTCCCTACGAGCAGTACTTC.

This clonotype occurred many times. The chain uses TRBV5-1 and TRBJ2-7; D uncertain. V lost 5 bases and J lost 2, with 14 bases in between. The V gene's germline CDR1 is SGHRS and CDR2 YFSETQ. CDR3 length equals 14 residues. The CDR3 here is CASRGLEATYEQYF. CDR3 nucleotide sequence: TGCGCCAGCAGGGGCCTCGAGGCGACCTACGAGCAGTACTTC.

The V call is TRBV6-5, the J call TRBJ1-1; D ambiguous. Deletions cut 6 bases from V and 3 bases from J, with 11 bases between. The CDR3 loop spans 13 amino acids. Germline V gives CDR1 MNHEY, CDR2 SVGAGI. DNA for the CDR3: TGTGCCAGCAGCCGAAACGGCTACACTGAAGCTTTCTTT. Amino acid sequence: CASSRNGYTEAFF.

There are a few counts of this clonotype. The chain combines TRBV25-1 with TRBJ2-1; D unresolved. Germline-derived CDR1 and CDR2 are MGHDK and SYGVNS. V was clipped by 1 base and J by 0 bases, with 13 bases between them. The CDR3 contains 17 residues. The CDR3 DNA sequence: TGTGCCAGCAGTGAATTTGGGCCTGCCAGCTCCTACAATGAGCAGTTCTTC. Translation gives CASSEFGPASSYNEQFF.

The chain combines TRBV6-5 with TRBJ2-5, with D perhaps given as TRBD1 or TRBD2 (5 bases each). The CDR3 totals 14 residues. V was cut by 6 bases and J by 0 bases, with 11 bases left in between. The germline gives CDR1 MNHEY, CDR2 SVGAGI. This CDR3 is CASSPGPHQETQYF. The CDR3 region has the DNA TGTGCCAGCAGCCCGGGACCCCACCAAGAGACCCAGTACTTC.

This clonotype has more than one count but fewer than ten. The chain employs TRBV7-2 and TRBJ1-5; a possible D gene is TRBD1 (6 bases). The germline CDR1 and CDR2 sequences are SGHTA and FQGNSA. This CDR3 has 14 residues. The V gene lost 8 bases and the J gene lost 0 bases, with 11 bases spanning the gap. In nucleotides, the CDR3 is TGTGCCAGCGCCCGGGACACTAGCAATCAGCCCCAGCATTTT. Amino acid sequence: CASARDTSNQPQHF.

This clonotype was seen many times. The V and J genes are TRBV20-1 and TRBJ2-7, with 10 bases that match TRBD2. The V gene's germline CDR1 is DFQATT and CDR2 SNEGSKA (reference sequence). With 1 base clipped from V and 0 bases from J, the junction kept 3 bases outside the gene matches. The CDR3 has 15 residues. CDR3 DNA sequence: TGCAGTGCTAGAGCCGTAGCGGGGGGCTCCTACGAGCAGTACTTC. It yields the protein CSARAVAGGSYEQYF.

The chain employs TRBV7-9 and TRBJ2-1; D is ambiguous. CDR1 is SEHNR and CDR2 is FQNEAQ in the germline V gene (reference sequence). This CDR3 spans 14 amino acids. V dropped 6 bases and J dropped 5 bases, with 14 bases sitting between them. CDR3 sequence: CASRTWAADNEQFF. The CDR3 region has the DNA TGTGCCAGCAGAACCTGGGCCGCGGACAATGAGCAGTTCTTC.

This clonotype has only a few counts. Here the CDR3 reads CASGPGTGGTEAFF. As DNA, the CDR3 is TGTGCTAGTGGCCCCGGGACAGGGGGCACTGAAGCTTTCTTT. The chain joins TRBV12-5 to TRBJ1-1; 11 nucleotides match TRBD1. The V gene end was trimmed by 6 bases and the J gene end by 4 bases; junction bases not matched to a gene: 4. CDR1 is LGHNT and CDR2 is FRNRAP in the germline V gene. This CDR3 comprises 14 residues.

This clonotype was counted between two and nine times. V usage is TRBV6-5 and J usage is TRBJ2-7; D uncertain. CDR1 and CDR2 from the germline V gene are MNHEY and SVGAGI. The CDR3 loop spans 14 amino acids. The V gene lost 2 bases and the J gene lost 5 bases, with 13 bases spanning the gap. CDR3 bases: TGTGCCAGCAGTTACCGCCGGGTTTTAAACGAGCAGTACTTC. This encodes CASSYRRVLNEQYF.

There are many counts of this clonotype. CDR3 region: CASSSQGGQGDQPQHF. CDR3 coding DNA: TGTGCCAGCAGCTCACAGGGGGGACAGGGTGATCAGCCCCAGCATTTT. The V gene is TRBV21-1, the J gene TRBJ1-5; the table gives TRBD1 as D, unverified against the DNA. TRBV21-1 is annotated as a pseudogene. The CDR3 covers 16 residues.

This clonotype was detected ten times or more. The J gene is TRBJ2-5, the V gene TRBV7-2, with D possibly being TRBD2 (5 bases). Trimming removed 4 bases at V and 1 base at J, with 10 bases between. The CDR3 sequence is 14 residues long. Germline V gene data show CDR1 as SGHTA and CDR2 as FQGNSA. CDR3 coding DNA: TGTGCCAGCAGCTCTGGCGGGTTCCAAGAGACCCAGTACTTC. Encoded protein: CASSSGGFQETQYF.

The chain carries TRBV20-1 and TRBJ1-1, with 8 bases that match TRBD1. There are 16 residues in the CDR3. After removal of 6 bases from V and 5 bases from J, the junction contained 17 bases not matched to a gene. Germline CDR1 reads DFQATT; CDR2 reads SNEGSKA (reference sequence). CDR3 amino acids: CSARAPGGARRTEAFF. As DNA, the CDR3 is TGCAGTGCCCGAGCACCAGGGGGCGCCCGGCGGACTGAAGCTTTCTTT.

This clonotype was detected ten times or more. The chain is built from TRBV7-9 and TRBJ1-1; TRBD1 is a possible D gene (5 bases). The length of the CDR3 is 14 residues. V was trimmed by 3 bases and J by 2 bases, leaving 10 bases between them. Germline V lookup: CDR1 SEHNR, CDR2 FQNEAQ (reference sequence). In nucleotides, the CDR3 is TGTGCCAGCAGCTTCACAGGAAAAAACACTGAAGCTTTCTTT. As protein: CASSFTGKNTEAFF. Variable domain in full (rest from reference TRBV7-9 and TRBJ1-1): DTGVSQNPRHKITKRGQNVTFRCDPISEHNRLYWYRQTLGQGPEFLTYFQNEAQLEKSRLLSDRFSAERPKGSFSTLEIQRTEQGDSAMYLCASSFTGKNTEAFFGQGTRLTVV.

This chain connects TRBV20-1 to TRBJ1-2, with TRBD1 identical over 7 bases. The CDR3 runs 15 residues. J gave up 4 bases and V 4 bases, and 12 bases lay outside the gene matches. In germline, CDR1 is DFQATT, CDR2 SNEGSKA (reference sequence). Written as DNA, the CDR3 is TGCAGTGCTAAAACCCAACAGGGGCCCCTCTATGGCTACACCTTC. It is translated as CSAKTQQGPLYGYTF.

The V gene is TRBV10-3, the J gene TRBJ2-2; D is uncertain. This CDR3 region has 15 residues. CDR1 ENHRY and CDR2 SYGVKD come from the germline V gene. V lost 6 bases and J lost 4, with 15 bases in between. CDR3 sequence: CAISADTPSTGELFF. DNA for the CDR3: TGTGCCATCAGCGCCGACACCCCGAGCACCGGGGAGCTGTTTTTT.

This clonotype came up many times. The chain carries TRBV11-3 and TRBJ2-5; TRBD2 might be the D (6 bases). CDR1 is SGHNT and CDR2 is YENEEA in the germline V gene. This CDR3 spans 13 amino acids. V lost 3 bases to trimming and J lost 4 bases, with 9 bases between them. CDR3 in amino acids: CASSFGGGETQYF. For the CDR3, the DNA is TGTGCCAGCAGCTTTGGGGGAGGAGAGACCCAGTACTTC.

This clonotype appeared a few times. The chain carries TRBV4-1 and TRBJ1-1; 9 bases match TRBD1. Looked up from germline, CDR1 is MGHRA and CDR2 is YSYEKL. V trimming: 3 bases; J trimming: 1 base; junction bases outside the gene matches: 3. This CDR3 contains 15 residues. The chain's CDR3 is CASSQMGQGNTEAFF. CDR3 bases: TGCGCCAGCAGCCAGATGGGACAGGGGAACACTGAAGCTTTCTTT.

Worth noting for this clonotype: Germline and junction disagree at one end, which may indicate a read error. The chain uses TRBV18 and TRBJ2-6, with D perhaps TRBD2 (5 bases). In germline, CDR1 is KGHSH, CDR2 LQKENI. The CDR3 has 18 amino acids. DNA for the CDR3: TGTGCCAACTCACCGCCAATGGAGGCATTCTCTGGGGCCAACGTCCTGACTTTC. This codes for CANSPPMEAFSGANVLTF.

Only a few counts were recorded for this clonotype. The chain couples TRBV19 to TRBJ2-3, with 12 bases fitting TRBD2. Germline CDR1 is LNHDA and CDR2 is SQIVND (reference sequence). This CDR3 has 16 residues. Losses at the gene ends were 5 bases for V and 0 bases for J; bases not matched to a gene: 3. This CDR3 is CASSSGLAGSTDTQYF. In DNA form, the CDR3 reads TGTGCCAGTAGTTCGGGACTAGCGGGTAGCACAGATACGCAGTATTTT.